This T cell receptor (beta chain) is from a study of blood T cells in healthy people across ages (dated by TCRdb to the mid-2010s). About the study as a whole: In model experiments, roughly one uniquely barcoded TCR beta cDNA molecule per two T cells was captured by template switching. To avoid experimental bias, donors of different ages were randomly spread across the sequencing lanes. Four age groups were formed from the donors: young (average approximately 17 years), middle-aged (around 40), aged (about 62) and long-lived (roughly 81). Using the same blood draw, the study looked at two additional independent replicas of 1 million unique cDNA reads for two donors, one aged 18 to 29 and the other aged 80 or older. Using deep sequencing normalized with unique cDNA molecular identifiers, the study measured how TCR beta repertoire diversity changes with age. Beyond this particular receptor, the publication reports: The percentage of naive T cells measured by flow cytometry correlated strongly with observed TCR beta diversity. Estimates of total diversity based on one million sequenced T cells were regarded as lower bounds and as underestimates. Observed TCR beta diversity per million T cells fell roughly linearly with age, and a significant reduction was already apparent by age around 39. Compared with the aged group, more naive CD4+ T cells, fewer expanded clones and increased TCR diversity were shown by the long-lived group, suggesting age selection. Bulk unsorted PBMC profiling prevented conclusive comparison of naive and antigen-experienced compartments. Because the CMV infection status of the donors was unknown, age-related changes in expanded clonotypes may potentially have been confounded.

Only a few counts were recorded for this clonotype. The clone's antigen remains unknown. Base qualities are not at hand, and no much larger clone is one base apart. The donors were 40 or so Caucasian individuals from Russia, aged 6 to 90 years, who were systemically healthy. About 10 milliliters of peripheral blood were drawn from each donor into EDTA-treated Vacutainer tubes. Ficoll-Paque density-gradient centrifugation was used to isolate PBMCs, with at least 6.5 million per sample. Total RNA, at least 6 micrograms per sample, was extracted from PBMCs with Trizol reagent. The percentages of naive CD45RAhigh/CD27high T cells were determined by flow cytometry on a PBMC aliquot from every donor. Library preparation was by 5' RACE. Reads for this sample came from an Illumina HiSeq 2500. A second roughly 7 to 11 cycle PCR used a sample-barcoded 5' primer and a J-beta primer mix. A unique molecular identifier was introduced onto each TCR beta cDNA molecule by a template-switch 5' adaptor carrying 12 random nucleotides. Each sample yielded at least 3 million CDR3-containing paired-end reads. First-strand cDNA was synthesized from all RNA with the Mint cDNA synthesis kit, primed by a TRBC-specific oligonucleotide. All cDNA was treated with uracil-DNA glycosylase and then went through a first 18-cycle PCR with the universal primers M1SS and BC2_uni_R. As for the authors' bioinformatics: Each sample was normalized by randomly selecting 1 million high-quality reads, each carrying a distinct molecular identifier. Instead of being binned into consensus sequences, reads with shared molecular identifiers were discarded. MiTCR, set to a Q25 quality threshold and the strictest error-elimination algorithm, was used for CDR3 identification, clonotype clustering and error correction. A nonparametric unseen species model with Euler transformation was used to estimate a lower bound on total TCR beta diversity. The public sequencing data were trimmed at Q25 with fastp and processed into clonotypes with MiXCR by TCRdb, which kept only in-frame beta chains. Rows with one shared CDR3 protein collapse into an entry with the most common genes and DNA. The V and J calls follow TCRdb's processing rather than the paper's. This sample comprises 1.5 million to 2 million distinct CDR3 sequences, roughly 28% of them detected only once. The ten largest clones represent more than 6% of the sample.

The receptor was isolated from a young woman in good health. Material for sequencing was blood.

The DNA sequence reads TGTGCCAGCATGCATAACTTGGGATGGAACAATGAGCAGTTCTTC. It encodes CASMHNLGWNNEQFF. The receptor chain draws on TRBV5-4 and TRBJ2-1; the D gene identity is not certain. Measured from the cysteine to the phenylalanine, the CDR3 is 15 residues long. Kept here is only the CDR3 DNA, which spans 45 bases and is read in frame from base 1. V gives up 6 bases and J gives up 5 bases, and the segment between their germline ends measures 18 bases. The germline V gene (reference sequence) gives CDR1 as SGHNT and CDR2 as YYREEE.